Listed here is a single T cell receptor (beta chain). Enrolled through a virtual design, the participants were between about 18 and 100 years of age and came from some 25 US areas. The data were obtained in a study of blood T cell repertoires in COVID-19. For the study at large: There were acute and convalescent COVID-19 samples, and they came from the United States, Italy and Spain.

As processed by the authors: How many nucleated cells were present was estimated from reference gene primer amplification. Profiled with immunoSEQ multiplex PCR; TCRdb holds only in-frame clones, not every one. Clone size and V and J calls were adopted from that table, with D and trimming inferred from the DNA. The table records approximately 200,000 clones, about 82% of them present only once. There are 14 residues in the CDR3. Germline CDR1 reads SGHTA; CDR2 reads FQGNSA. Trimming pared 2 bases from V and 2 bases from J, leaving 10 bases between. Sequenced input: PBMCs or T cells enriched from blood (not recorded which). The clonotype originates from a woman aged 25 to 39 who had recovered from COVID-19. The chain carries TRBV7-2 and TRBJ2-7; weak D call: TRBD1 (5 bases). The CDR3 loop reads CASSLPQGTYEQYF. The CDR3 nucleotides are TGTGCCAGCAGCTTACCGCAGGGTACCTACGAGCAGTACTTC.